This TCR beta chain was sequenced during a study of Ad26.COV2.S vaccination and SARS-CoV-2 variants. Treatment here: over 15 received Ad26.COV2.S at low or high dose, single or two shots; roughly five received placebo; per-sample allocation not given. The study sampled participants on day 63 after the first vaccine or placebo injection. An adult donor aged 18-55 years was enrolled in Boston. Sequenced by immunoSEQ multiplex PCR; TCRdb stores in-frame clones only, minus some. The sample has about 350,000 clones, about nine tenths seen once; the top ten hold 6.4%. The CDR3 consists of 14 residues. V shed 3 bases, J shed 3 bases, and the junction held 6 bases outside the gene matches. Germline CDR1 reads SGDLS; CDR2 reads YYNGEE.

The material sequenced was peripheral blood, taken in a trial of Ad26.COV2.S vaccine versus placebo. The rearrangement uses TRBV9 and TRBJ2-7, with 7 bases identical to TRBD1. The TCR was taken from a person aged 18-60 years who received the Ad26.COV2.S COVID-19 vaccine or a placebo. The CDR3 DNA reads as TGTGCCAGCAGCGCCTACAGGGGAAGCTACGAGCAGTACTTC. Translation: CASSAYRGSYEQYF.